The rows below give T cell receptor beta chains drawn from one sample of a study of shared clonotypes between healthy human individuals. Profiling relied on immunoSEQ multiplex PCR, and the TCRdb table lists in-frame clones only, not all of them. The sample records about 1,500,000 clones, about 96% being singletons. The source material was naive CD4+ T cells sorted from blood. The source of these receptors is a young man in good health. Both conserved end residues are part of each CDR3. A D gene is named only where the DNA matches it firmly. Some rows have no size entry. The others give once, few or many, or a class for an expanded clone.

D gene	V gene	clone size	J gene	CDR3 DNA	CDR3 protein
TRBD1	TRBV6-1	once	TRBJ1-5	TGTGCCAGCTCGACAGGGCATTATCAGCCCCAGCATTTT	CASSTGHYQPQHF
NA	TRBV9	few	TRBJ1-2	TGTGCCAGCAGCGTAGCCAGGTATGGCTACACCTTC	CASSVARYGYTF
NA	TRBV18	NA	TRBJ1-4	TGTGCCAGCTCTCTGAGACGGGAAGCAACTAATGAAAAACTGTTTTTT	CASSLRREATNEKLFF
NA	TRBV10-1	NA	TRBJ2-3	TGCGCCAGCAGTGAGGCTAGCCGGGAAGATACGCAGTATTTT	CASSEASREDTQYF
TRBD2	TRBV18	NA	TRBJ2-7	TGTGCCAGCTCGACCGGGACTAGCCAGTACGAGCAGTACTTC	CASSTGTSQYEQYF
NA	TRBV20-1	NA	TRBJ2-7	TGCAGTGCTGATCTCTACGAGCAGTACTTC	CSADLYEQYF
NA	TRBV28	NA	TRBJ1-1	TGTGCCAGCAGTTTGGTCAAGAACACTGAAGCTTTCTTT	CASSLVKNTEAFF
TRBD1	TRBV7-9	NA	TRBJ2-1	TGTGCCAGCAGCCGGACAGGGGGCAATGAGCAGTTCTTC	CASSRTGGNEQFF
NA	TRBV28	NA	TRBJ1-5	TGTGCCAGCAGCCGACTCCTTAGCAATCAGCCCCAGCATTTT	CASSRLLSNQPQHF
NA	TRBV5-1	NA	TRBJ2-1	TGCGCCAGCAGGGACAAGCAGTTCTTC	CASRDKQFF
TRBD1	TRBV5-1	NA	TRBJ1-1	TGCGCCAGCAGCAGCGACAGGGCACACACTGAAGCTTTCTTT	CASSSDRAHTEAFF
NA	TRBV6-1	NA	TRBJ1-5	TGTGCCAGCAGCCCGGGGGGACACCCGAATCAGCCCCAGCATTTT	CASSPGGHPNQPQHF
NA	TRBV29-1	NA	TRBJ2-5	TGCAGCGCAACGGGGTCACAAGAGACCCAGTACTTC	CSATGSQETQYF
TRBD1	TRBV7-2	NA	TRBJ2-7	TGTGCCAGCAGCGGGGCCGGAGGGACAGGGGGTTACGAGCAGTACTTC	CASSGAGGTGGYEQYF
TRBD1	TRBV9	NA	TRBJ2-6	TGTGCCAGCAGCGTAGCAACAGGGGGCTCTGGGGCCAACGTCCTGACTTTC	CASSVATGGSGANVLTF
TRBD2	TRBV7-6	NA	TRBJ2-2	TGTGCCAGCAGCTCGAGAGCTACCGGGACTAGCGCTCCCGGGGAGCTGTTTTTT	CASSSRATGTSAPGELFF
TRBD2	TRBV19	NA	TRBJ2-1	TGTGCCAGTAGTATTCGGACTAGCAACAATGAGCAGTTCTTC	CASSIRTSNNEQFF
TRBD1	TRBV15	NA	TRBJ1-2	TGTGCCACCAGCAGAGATCTTATGGGACAGCTGCGACTAACAGGGCCTTATGGCTACACCTTC	CATSRDLMGQLRLTGPYGYTF
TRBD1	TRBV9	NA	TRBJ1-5	TGTGCCAGCAGCCCGCGACAGGGGGATCAGCCCCAGCATTTT	CASSPRQGDQPQHF
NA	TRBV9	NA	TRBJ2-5	TGTGCCAGCAGCGTGGCTGGTCCTCCATGGGAGACCCAGTACTTC	CASSVAGPPWETQYF
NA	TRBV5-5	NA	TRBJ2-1	TGTGCCAGCAGCCCCCGACCCTACAATGAGCAGTTCTTC	CASSPRPYNEQFF
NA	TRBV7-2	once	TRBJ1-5	TGTGCCAGCAGCTCAGCCGGGACAAGCAATCAGCCCCAGCATTTT	CASSSAGTSNQPQHF
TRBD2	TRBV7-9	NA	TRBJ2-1	TGTGCCAGCAGCTCTAGCGGGAGGCAGAGGAATGAGCAGTTCTTC	CASSSSGRQRNEQFF
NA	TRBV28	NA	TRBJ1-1	TGTGCCACCGCTCGGAACACTGAAGCTTTCTTT	CATARNTEAFF
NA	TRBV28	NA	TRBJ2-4	TGTGCCAGCAGCCCTAGTGTTGGAGACGGAAACATTCAGTACTTC	CASSPSVGDGNIQYF
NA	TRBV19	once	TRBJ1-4	TGTGCCAGTAGTATAGATGGGGCGTTCGGCGAAAAACTGTTTTTT	CASSIDGAFGEKLFF
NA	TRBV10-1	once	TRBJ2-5	TGCGCCAGCAGTGAGTCGTTTCCCAGGGGAGGGGAGACCCAGTACTTC	CASSESFPRGGETQYF
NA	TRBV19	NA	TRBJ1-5	TGTGCCAGTAGTATAAAGGTGGGCAATCAGCCCCAGCATTTT	CASSIKVGNQPQHF
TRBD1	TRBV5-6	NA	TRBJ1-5	TGTGCCAGCAGCTATTACTTAAAGGGACAGGGCGGTCAGCCCCAGCATTTT	CASSYYLKGQGGQPQHF
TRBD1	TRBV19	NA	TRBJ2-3	TGTGCCGCCGCGGACAGGGTAGTGAATACGCAGTATTTT	CAAADRVVNTQYF
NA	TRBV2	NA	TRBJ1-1	TGTGCCAGCAGTGGGACACCGAACACTGAAGCTTTCTTT	CASSGTPNTEAFF